This is a list of T cell receptor beta chains from one sample in a study of blood T cell repertoires in COVID-19. TCRdb's table, derived via immunoSEQ multiplex PCR, lists solely in-frame clones and lacks some. The sample consists of around 380,000 clones, over 65% of them appearing once. Sequenced material: peripheral blood. These receptor sequences come from a human donor with acute or convalescent COVID-19. The donor label of this sample is uncertain. Both conserved end residues are part of each CDR3. The D gene is left open where the match is weak. Part of the rows lack a size; the others show once, few, many or a class for expanded clones.

J	V	D	size	DNA	CDR3
TRBJ2-1	TRBV5-6	-	-	TGTGCCAGCAGGCAGGGGGGATGGATTAATGAGCAGTTCTTC	CASRQGGWINEQFF
TRBJ1-1	TRBV4-1	-	few	TGCGCCAGCACGGGGGGGGTGGCGGCTTTCTTT	CASTGGVAAFF
TRBJ1-2	TRBV5-1	-	many	TGCGCCAGCAGCTTCGGCGGCTTCTATGGCTACACCTTC	CASSFGGFYGYTF
TRBJ2-2	TRBV18	TRBD1	-	TGTGCCAGCTCACCACAGACAGGGTCTACCGGGGAGCTGTTTTTT	CASSPQTGSTGELFF
TRBJ2-3	TRBV5-1	TRBD2	few	TGCGCCAGCAGCTTGGGTAGCGGGGGATCAGATACGCAGTATTTT	CASSLGSGGSDTQYF
TRBJ1-1	TRBV28	-	-	TGTGCCAGCAGTCTAAGAGGCACTGAAGCTTTCTTT	CASSLRGTEAFF
TRBJ1-5	TRBV29-1	-	-	TGCAGCGTCAAGTGGGGGGGAGTGAATCAGCCCCAGCATTTT	CSVKWGGVNQPQHF
TRBJ2-7	TRBV5-1	TRBD1	-	TGCGCCAGCAGCTTGATACAGGGGGCGCACTACGAGCAGTACTTC	CASSLIQGAHYEQYF
TRBJ2-3	TRBV10-3	TRBD1	few	TGTGCCATCAGTGCCTTAACAGGGGCTCGCACAGATACGCAGTATTTT	CAISALTGARTDTQYF
TRBJ2-2	TRBV6-6	TRBD2	-	TGTGCCAGCAGTCCTCGCCGGACTAGCGCCTCGGGTGGGGAGCTGTTTTTT	CASSPRRTSASGGELFF
TRBJ1-6	TRBV18	-	many	TGTGCCAGCTCACCACGAAGCGAAAGGGGTAATTCACCCCTCCACTTT	CASSPRSERGNSPLHF
TRBJ1-6	TRBV6-5	-	once	TGTGCCAGCAAAATGGTTAACAGGGTTAATTCACCCCTCCACTTT	CASKMVNRVNSPLHF
TRBJ1-6	TRBV30	TRBD1	once	TGTGCCTGGACCACAGGGGGCTACTCCTATAATTCACCCCTCCACTTT	CAWTTGGYSYNSPLHF
TRBJ2-3	TRBV6-5	TRBD1	-	TGTGCCAGCAGGGCCGGGACAGGGGAGGCAGATACGCAGTATTTT	CASRAGTGEADTQYF
TRBJ2-2	TRBV29-1	TRBD1	few	TGCAGCGGGGGGACAGCCGCGAACACCGGGGAGCTGTTTTTT	CSGGTAANTGELFF
TRBJ1-6	TRBV4-1	-	-	TGCGCCAGCAGCCAAGTGGAGGGCTCCTATAATTCACCCCTCCACTTT	CASSQVEGSYNSPLHF
TRBJ2-7	TRBV3-1/TRBV3-2	-	-	TGTGCCAGCAGCAAAGTGGCGGGTAGTCTAAGCGAGCAGTACTTC	CASSKVAGSLSEQYF
TRBJ2-2	TRBV7-2	-	-	TGTGCCAGCAGCCCCTGGGGAACAGGGAGGGGGACCGGGGAGCTGTTTTTT	CASSPWGTGRGTGELFF
TRBJ1-1	TRBV5-5	-	few	TGTGCCAGCAGCTTGGATCCAGTGTTTAACACTGAAGCTTTCTTT	CASSLDPVFNTEAFF
TRBJ1-5	TRBV28	TRBD1	once	TGTGCCAGCAGGCCTGGGACAGGCGTCCAACAGCCCCAGCATTTT	CASRPGTGVQQPQHF
TRBJ2-1	TRBV7-9	TRBD2	-	TGTGCCAGCAGCCTAAGCGGGGGACCCTACAATGAGCAGTTCTTC	CASSLSGGPYNEQFF
TRBJ1-5	TRBV6-5	-	-	TGTGCCAGCGGGGGAGACAGGAAGGAGCCCCAGCATTTT	CASGGDRKEPQHF
TRBJ2-3	TRBV28	-	-	TGTGCCAGCAGTTTCAGCGACAGGCCGATTAGCACAGATACGCAGTATTTT	CASSFSDRPISTDTQYF
TRBJ1-1	TRBV28	-	-	TGTGCCAGCAGTTCATGGGGGCGCACTGAAGCTTTCTTT	CASSSWGRTEAFF
TRBJ1-2	TRBV7-9	-	-	TGTGCCAGCAGCTTCGTCGGACAGTCGGCCGGCTACACCTTC	CASSFVGQSAGYTF
TRBJ1-2	TRBV30	-	-	TGTGCCTGGAGTGTACAAAGTACCCGCTATGGCTACACCTTC	CAWSVQSTRYGYTF
TRBJ1-1	TRBV6-4	-	few	TGTGCCAGCAGTGACGGACCGGGGGGGGCTGAAGCTTTCTTT	CASSDGPGGAEAFF
TRBJ2-7	TRBV9	TRBD2	-	TGTGCCAGCAGCGCCATGGGGACTAGCGGGGACGAGCAGTACTTC	CASSAMGTSGDEQYF
TRBJ1-6	TRBV6-5	TRBD1	-	TGTGCCAGCAGCAGGGGGAGAGGGGCACCCCTCCACTTT	CASSRGRGAPLHF
TRBJ1-6	TRBV30	-	-	TGTGCCTGGTCACTGACTGCAAATTCACCCCTCCACTTT	CAWSLTANSPLHF
TRBJ2-5	TRBV5-4	-	-	TGTGCCAGCAGCCCCACACAGTACCAAGAGACCCAGTACTTC	CASSPTQYQETQYF
TRBJ2-5	TRBV2	-	-	TGTGCCAGCTTGGGGCTGCGGGAGACCCAGTACTTC	CASLGLRETQYF
TRBJ2-5	TRBV11-2	TRBD2	once	TGTGCCAGCAGCTTAACTAGCGGGAGCTGGGAGACCCAGTACTTC	CASSLTSGSWETQYF
TRBJ2-7	TRBV18	TRBD1	-	TGTGCCAGCTCGCTCGGACAGGGAGGCTACGAGCAGTACTTC	CASSLGQGGYEQYF
TRBJ2-5	TRBV5-6	TRBD1	-	TGTGCCAGCAAATCCTACAGGGGCGGCGGGGAGACCCAGTACTTC	CASKSYRGGGETQYF
TRBJ1-4	TRBV5-8	-	-	TGTGCCAGCAGCTTACAGGGAATCTGGTCTGCAACTAATGAAAAACTGTTTTTT	CASSLQGIWSATNEKLFF
TRBJ2-3	TRBV2	TRBD2	few	TGTGCCAGCAGTCGAAGAGGGACTAGCGGGGCTAGCACAGATACGCAGTATTTT	CASSRRGTSGASTDTQYF
TRBJ1-1	TRBV29-1	-	-	TGCAGCGCCTATAGGAACACTGAAGCTTTCTTT	CSAYRNTEAFF
TRBJ1-1	TRBV6-5	TRBD1	-	TGTGCCAGCCGAGGACAGGGCCACACTGAAGCTTTCTTT	CASRGQGHTEAFF
TRBJ1-2	TRBV10-3	-	-	TGTGCCATCAGTGAGGGGGTGGGGAGTCCTAACTATGGCTACACCTTC	CAISEGVGSPNYGYTF
TRBJ1-1	TRBV27	TRBD1	-	TGTGCCAGCAGTCTCCCGACAGGGGGAGATAACACTGAAGCTTTCTTT	CASSLPTGGDNTEAFF